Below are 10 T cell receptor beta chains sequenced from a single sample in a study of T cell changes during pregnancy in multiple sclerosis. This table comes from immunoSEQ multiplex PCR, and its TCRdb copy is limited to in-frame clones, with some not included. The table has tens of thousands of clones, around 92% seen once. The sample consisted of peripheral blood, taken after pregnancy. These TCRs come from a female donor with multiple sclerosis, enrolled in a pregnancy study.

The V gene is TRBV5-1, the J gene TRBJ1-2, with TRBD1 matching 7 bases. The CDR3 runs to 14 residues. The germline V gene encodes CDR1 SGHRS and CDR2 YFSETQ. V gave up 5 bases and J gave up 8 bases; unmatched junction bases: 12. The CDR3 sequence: CASRDEGAGRGYTF. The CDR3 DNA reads TGCGCCAGCAGAGACGAGGGGGCTGGCCGCGGCTACACCTTC.

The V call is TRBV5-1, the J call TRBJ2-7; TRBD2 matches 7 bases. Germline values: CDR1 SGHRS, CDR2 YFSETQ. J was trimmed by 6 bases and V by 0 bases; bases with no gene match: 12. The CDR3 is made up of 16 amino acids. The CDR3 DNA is TGCGCCAGCAGCTTGGCCGCTGGACTAGTAACCCCCGAGCAGTACTTC. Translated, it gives CASSLAAGLVTPEQYF.

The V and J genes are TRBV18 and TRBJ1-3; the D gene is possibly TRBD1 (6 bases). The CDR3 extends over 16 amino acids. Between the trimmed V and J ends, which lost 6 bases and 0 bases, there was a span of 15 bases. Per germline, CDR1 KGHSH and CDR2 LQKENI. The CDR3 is CASSPVTGDSGNTIYF. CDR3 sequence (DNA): TGTGCCAGCTCCCCAGTGACAGGAGACTCTGGAAACACCATATATTTT.

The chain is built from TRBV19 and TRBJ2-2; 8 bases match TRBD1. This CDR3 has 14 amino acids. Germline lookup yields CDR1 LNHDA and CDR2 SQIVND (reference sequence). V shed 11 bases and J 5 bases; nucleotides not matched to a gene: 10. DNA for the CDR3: TGTGCCTCCGAAACAGGGGGAGAGACCGGGGAGCTGTTTTTT. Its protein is CASETGGETGELFF.

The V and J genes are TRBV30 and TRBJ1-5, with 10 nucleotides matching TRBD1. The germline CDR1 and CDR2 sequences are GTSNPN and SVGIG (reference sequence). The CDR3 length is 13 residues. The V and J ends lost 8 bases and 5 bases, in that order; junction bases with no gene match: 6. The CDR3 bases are TGTGCCGGTTCCGGGACAGGGGATCAGCCCCAGCATTTT. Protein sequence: CAGSGTGDQPQHF.

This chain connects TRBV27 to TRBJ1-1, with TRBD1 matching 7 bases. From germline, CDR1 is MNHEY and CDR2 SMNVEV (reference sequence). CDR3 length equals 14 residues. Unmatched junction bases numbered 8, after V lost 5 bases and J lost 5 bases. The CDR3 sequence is CASSKGARGTEAFF. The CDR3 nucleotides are TGTGCCAGCAGTAAGGGGGCTAGGGGAACTGAAGCTTTCTTT.

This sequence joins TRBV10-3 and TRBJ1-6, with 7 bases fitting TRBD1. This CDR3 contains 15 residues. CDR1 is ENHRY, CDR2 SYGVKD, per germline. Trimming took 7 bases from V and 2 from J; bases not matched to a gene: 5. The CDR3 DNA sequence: TGTGCCATCAAAACAGGGGTCACCTATAATTCACCCCTCCACTTT. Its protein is CAIKTGVTYNSPLHF.

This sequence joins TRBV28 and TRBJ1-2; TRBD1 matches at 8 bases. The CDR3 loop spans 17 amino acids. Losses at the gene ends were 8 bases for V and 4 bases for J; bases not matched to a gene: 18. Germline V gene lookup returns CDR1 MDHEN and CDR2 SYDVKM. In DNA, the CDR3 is TGTGCCAGCTCGCGAATAAAACCCGCCCAGGGGGCCTATGGCTACACCTTC. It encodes CASSRIKPAQGAYGYTF.

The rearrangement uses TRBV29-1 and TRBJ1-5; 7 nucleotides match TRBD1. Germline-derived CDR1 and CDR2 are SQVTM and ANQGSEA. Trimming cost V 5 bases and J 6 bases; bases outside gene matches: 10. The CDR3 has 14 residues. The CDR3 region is CSVYTGDGGQPQHF. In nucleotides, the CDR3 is TGCAGCGTTTACACAGGGGATGGGGGTCAGCCCCAGCATTTT.

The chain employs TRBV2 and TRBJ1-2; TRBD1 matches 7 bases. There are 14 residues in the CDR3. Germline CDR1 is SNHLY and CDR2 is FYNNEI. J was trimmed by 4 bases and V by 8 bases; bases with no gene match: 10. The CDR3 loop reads CASGTRTGLYGYTF. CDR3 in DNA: TGTGCCAGCGGTACTAGGACAGGCCTCTATGGCTACACCTTC. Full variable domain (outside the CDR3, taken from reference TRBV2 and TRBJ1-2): EPEVTQTPSHQVTQMGQEVILRCVPISNHLYFYWYRQILGQKVEFLVSFYNNEISEKSEIFDDQFSVERPDGSNFTLKIRSTKLEDSAMYFCASGTRTGLYGYTFGSGTRLTVV.